This entry features one TCR beta chain sequence. These data belong to a study of blood T cell repertoires in COVID-19. The germline V gene has CDR1 DFQATT and CDR2 SNEGSKA (reference sequence). CDR3 length: 13 residues. The V end was cut by 3 bases, the J end by 5 bases, with 14 bases between. Assay: immunoSEQ multiplex PCR; the TCRdb copy retains only in-frame clones and omits some. The repertoire includes about 180,000 clones, around 88% of them detected once, and more than 7.5% sits in the top ten. Participants had their cohort set by participant-reported clinical history. The gene calls are TRBV20-1 and TRBJ2-7, with D possibly TRBD1 on 5 matching bases. Sequencing input: PBMCs or T cells enriched from blood (not recorded which). The clonotype originates from a woman in her 30s who had recovered from COVID-19. The CDR3 bases are TGCAGTGCTAGTTGGGGCCAGGTGGACGAGCAGTACTTC. This translates into CSASWGQVDEQYF.